This TCR beta chain originates from a study of identical twins. Template switching created a universal primer site, and the cDNA included unique molecular identifiers. Each CDR3 protein gets one entry after TCRdb re-called the 5' RACE reads with MiXCR. Of 200,000 to 300,000 distinct CDR3 sequences detected, 10% to 13% appear once; the ten largest clones hold roughly 10%. Regarding the study as a whole: Within monozygotic twins, out-of-frame TCR alpha sharing was underestimated by the models. Fewer insertions marked abundant cord blood beta clonotypes; young adult naive trended weakly, memory not at all.

In the case of this clonotype: Antigen specificity is unknown.

The source material was memory T cells sorted from blood. This clonotype originated in a middle-aged man in good health.

Here the CDR3 DNA reads TGTGCCAGCAGTCGGTATCGGCGGATCCCCACAGATACGCAGTATTTT. Its protein product is CASSRYRRIPTDTQYF. The chain recombines TRBV28 with TRBJ2-3; D is undetermined. The CDR3 runs 16 residues. The V and J ends lost 5 bases and 2 bases respectively, with 17 bases between them. Germline CDR1 MDHEN, CDR2 SYDVKM.